The clone carrying this T cell receptor (beta chain) was seen repeatedly, ten times or more. TCRdb re-derived calls from the reads in MiXCR, one entry per CDR3 protein. Altogether around 130,000 distinct CDR3 sequences are present, more than 7% being singletons, with the ten largest covering roughly a tenth. The data originate from a study of T cell repertoires in cytomegalovirus infection. The specimen was PBMCs. The sequence derives from a human donor in good health (CMV status not recorded). Some clones in this sample may be carry-over from other donors' samples.

The CDR3 loop reads CASSTSGTVYNEQFF. CDR3 sequence (DNA): TGTGCCAGCAGCACCTCCGGGACAGTGTACAATGAGCAGTTCTTC. The chain links TRBV7-2 to TRBJ2-1; TRBD1 agrees at 7 bases. CDR3 length: 15 residues. Germline trimming cut 5 bases from V and 4 bases from J; bases unmatched to any gene: 8. Germline V lookup: CDR1 SGHTA, CDR2 FQGNSA.